A selection of T cell receptor beta chains follows, all from one sample in a study of cytotoxic CD8 clonotypes in ibrutinib-treated CLL. Repertoires were generated with immunoSEQ multiplex PCR, while TCRdb's copy carries only in-frame clones and drops some. The data hold tens of thousands of clones, with approximately 87% observed a single time. The specimen comprised PBMCs, sampled after 24 months of ibrutinib treatment. The receptors were gathered from a human donor with chronic lymphocytic leukemia. Each CDR3 is given with its conserved first and last residue. A D gene is named only where the DNA matches it firmly. Only part of the rows carry a size: once, few, many, or a class if the clone is expanded.

TRBJ2-5,-,TRBV7-3,-,TGTGCCAGCAGCTTATCAGCTGGAGACGGGACCCAGTACTTC,CASSLSAGDGTQYF
TRBJ1-1,-,TRBV5-1,-,TGCGCCAGCAGCTTTATAGGGTTAACTGAAGCTTTCTTT,CASSFIGLTEAFF
TRBJ2-7,TRBD2,TRBV7-2,-,TGTGCCAGCAGCCCCGGACTAGCGGCCTACGAGCAGTACTTC,CASSPGLAAYEQYF
TRBJ1-2,TRBD1,TRBV29-1,-,TGCAGCGTTGAGGAAGGGGGGACAGGGAGAATCTATGGCTACACCTTC,CSVEEGGTGRIYGYTF
TRBJ2-6,-,TRBV9,-,TGTGCCAGCAGTAGACGGGACTCTGGGGCCAACGTCCTGACTTTC,CASSRRDSGANVLTF
TRBJ2-2,TRBD2,TRBV7-2,once,TGTGCCAGCAGCTTGGAATTACTAGCGTTGAACACCGGGGAGCTGTTTTTT,CASSLELLALNTGELFF
TRBJ2-7,-,TRBV20-1,-,TGCAGTGCTGGACCGATCTACGAGCAGTACTTC,CSAGPIYEQYF
TRBJ1-3,-,TRBV6-1,-,TGTGCCAGCACCCAAGGGGCCGGTGGAAACACCATATATTTT,CASTQGAGGNTIYF
TRBJ2-5,TRBD2,TRBV29-1,once,TGCAGCTGGGTGACTAGCGGACAAGAGACCCAGTACTTC,CSWVTSGQETQYF
TRBJ2-5,TRBD2,TRBV4-3,-,TGCGCCAGCAGCTTACTAGCGGGAGGAAATCAAGAGACCCAGTACTTC,CASSLLAGGNQETQYF
TRBJ1-1,-,TRBV5-8,-,TGTGCCAGCAGCTTTGGACAGAACACTGAAGCTTTCTTT,CASSFGQNTEAFF
TRBJ1-6,-,TRBV30,-,TGTGCCTGGTCCGCAGGGTGGAATTCACCCCTCCACTTT,CAWSAGWNSPLHF
TRBJ2-1,TRBD2,TRBV7-3,-,TGTGCCAGCAGCTTAGGGACTAGCGCCGAGCAGTTCTTC,CASSLGTSAEQFF
TRBJ1-2,-,TRBV4-3,few,TGCGCCAGCAGCCAGAGGGGATATAGTGAAGAGGCCTACACCTTC,CASSQRGYSEEAYTF
TRBJ2-1,TRBD2,TRBV19,-,TGTGCCAGTAGTGGTGTAGGGGGTGGGAGCGGGAGGTCCTACAATGAGCAGTTCTTC,CASSGVGGGSGRSYNEQFF
TRBJ2-7,-,TRBV15,-,TGTGCCACCAGCAGACCCGAGGTGGACCCCTACGAGCAGTACTTC,CATSRPEVDPYEQYF
TRBJ2-7,TRBD2,TRBV6-1,-,TGTGCCAGCAGCGACGCCGGACTAGCGAACGAGCAGTACTTC,CASSDAGLANEQYF
TRBJ2-2,-,TRBV19,-,TGTGCCAGTAGTATCCTAGGCACCGGGGAGCTGTTTTTT,CASSILGTGELFF
TRBJ1-1,-,TRBV7-9,-,TGTGCCAGCAGCCTCCTTGGCACTGAAGCTTTCTTT,CASSLLGTEAFF
TRBJ2-2,TRBD2,TRBV29-1,-,TGCAGCGTTGTAGCGGGAGGTAACACCGGGGAGCTGTTTTTT,CSVVAGGNTGELFF
TRBJ2-7,-,TRBV6-5,-,TGTGCCAGCAGTTACAGCGACAGGAGGTACGAGCAGTACTTC,CASSYSDRRYEQYF
TRBJ2-2,TRBD2,TRBV18,-,TGTGCCAGCTCACCGGCGACTAGCGGGCCCACCGGGGAGCTGTTTTTT,CASSPATSGPTGELFF
TRBJ2-7,-,TRBV29-1,once,TGCAGCGTTGAAGTTAACTTAGACCGACCCTACGAGCAGTACTTC,CSVEVNLDRPYEQYF
TRBJ1-2,TRBD1,TRBV29-1,-,TGCAGCGTTCCTACAGGGGGCGACTATGGCTACACCTTC,CSVPTGGDYGYTF
TRBJ1-3,TRBD1,TRBV5-4,-,TGTGCCAGCAGCAGGACAGGTTTAATCTCTGGAAACACCATATATTTT,CASSRTGLISGNTIYF
TRBJ2-2,-,TRBV5-6,-,TGTGCCAGCAGCTTGTTTAACGCGAACACCGGGGAGCTGTTTTTT,CASSLFNANTGELFF
TRBJ2-5,-,TRBV19,few,TGTGCCAGTAGAGCGGGGGACAGGGTAGTCACGCCCGGGCAAGAGACCCAGTACTTC,CASRAGDRVVTPGQETQYF
TRBJ2-2,TRBD2,TRBV5-1,-,TGCGCCAGCAGCCCTAGCGGGAGCGGGGAGCTGTTTTTT,CASSPSGSGELFF
TRBJ2-7,TRBD1,TRBV11-2,once,TGTGCCAGCAGCCTACTCGACAGGGGAAACGAGCAGTACTTC,CASSLLDRGNEQYF
TRBJ1-1,-,TRBV5-5,-,TGTGCCAGCAGCTGGACCCGGAACACTGAAGCTTTCTTT,CASSWTRNTEAFF
TRBJ2-7,-,TRBV27,-,TGTGCCAGCAGTTTTGGGGCCTCCCCCGAGCAGTACTTC,CASSFGASPEQYF